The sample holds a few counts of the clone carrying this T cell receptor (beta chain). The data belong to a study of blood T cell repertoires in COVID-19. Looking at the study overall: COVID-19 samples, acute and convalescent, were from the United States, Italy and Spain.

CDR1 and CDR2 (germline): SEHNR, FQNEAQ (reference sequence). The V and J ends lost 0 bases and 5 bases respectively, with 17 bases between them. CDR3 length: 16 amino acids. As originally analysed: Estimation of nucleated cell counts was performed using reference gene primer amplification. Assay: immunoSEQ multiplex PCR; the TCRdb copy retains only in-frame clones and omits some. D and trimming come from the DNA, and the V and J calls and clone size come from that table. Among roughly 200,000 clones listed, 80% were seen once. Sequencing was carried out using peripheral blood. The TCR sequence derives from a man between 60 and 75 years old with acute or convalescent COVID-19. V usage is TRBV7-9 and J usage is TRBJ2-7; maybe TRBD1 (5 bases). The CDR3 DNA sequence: TGTGCCAGCAGCTTAGCGCGCTCTCAGGGCGGCCACGAGCAGTACTTC. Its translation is CASSLARSQGGHEQYF. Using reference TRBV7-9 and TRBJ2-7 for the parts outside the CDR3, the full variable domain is DTGVSQNPRHKITKRGQNVTFRCDPISEHNRLYWYRQTLGQGPEFLTYFQNEAQLEKSRLLSDRFSAERPKGSFSTLEIQRTEQGDSAMYLCASSLARSQGGHEQYFGPGTRLTVT.